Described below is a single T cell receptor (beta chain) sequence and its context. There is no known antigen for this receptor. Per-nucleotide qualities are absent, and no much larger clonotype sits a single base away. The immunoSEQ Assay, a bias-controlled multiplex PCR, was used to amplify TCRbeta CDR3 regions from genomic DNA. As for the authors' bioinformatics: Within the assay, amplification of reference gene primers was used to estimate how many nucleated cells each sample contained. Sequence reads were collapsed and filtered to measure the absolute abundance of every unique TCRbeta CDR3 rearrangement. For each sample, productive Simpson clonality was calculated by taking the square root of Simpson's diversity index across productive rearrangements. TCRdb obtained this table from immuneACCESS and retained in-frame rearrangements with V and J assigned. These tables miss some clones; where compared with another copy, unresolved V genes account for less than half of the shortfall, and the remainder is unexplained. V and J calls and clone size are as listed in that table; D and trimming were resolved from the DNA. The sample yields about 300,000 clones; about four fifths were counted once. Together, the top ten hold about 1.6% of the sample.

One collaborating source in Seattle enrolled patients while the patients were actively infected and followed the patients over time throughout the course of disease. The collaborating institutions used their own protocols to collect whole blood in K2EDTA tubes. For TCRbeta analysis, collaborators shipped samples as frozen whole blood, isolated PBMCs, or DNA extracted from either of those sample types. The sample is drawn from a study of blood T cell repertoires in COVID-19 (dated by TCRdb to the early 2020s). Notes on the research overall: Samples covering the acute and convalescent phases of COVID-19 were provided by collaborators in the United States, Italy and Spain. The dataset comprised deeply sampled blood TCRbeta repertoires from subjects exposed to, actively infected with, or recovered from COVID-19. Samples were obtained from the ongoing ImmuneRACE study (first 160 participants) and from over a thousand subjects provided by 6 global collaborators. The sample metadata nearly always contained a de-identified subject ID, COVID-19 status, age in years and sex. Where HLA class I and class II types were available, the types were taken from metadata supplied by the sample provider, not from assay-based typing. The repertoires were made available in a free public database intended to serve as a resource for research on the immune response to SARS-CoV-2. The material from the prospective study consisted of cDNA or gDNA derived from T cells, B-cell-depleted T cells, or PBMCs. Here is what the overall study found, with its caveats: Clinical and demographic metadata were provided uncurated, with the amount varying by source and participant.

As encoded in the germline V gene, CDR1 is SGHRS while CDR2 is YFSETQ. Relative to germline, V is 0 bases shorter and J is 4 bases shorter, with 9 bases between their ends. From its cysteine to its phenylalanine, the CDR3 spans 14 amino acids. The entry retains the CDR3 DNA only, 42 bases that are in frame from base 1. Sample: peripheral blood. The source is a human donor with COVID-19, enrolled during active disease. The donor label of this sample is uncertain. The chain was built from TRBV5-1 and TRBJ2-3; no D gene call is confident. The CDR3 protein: CASSLDPRSDTQYF. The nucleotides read TGCGCCAGCAGCTTGGACCCCAGGTCAGATACGCAGTATTTT.